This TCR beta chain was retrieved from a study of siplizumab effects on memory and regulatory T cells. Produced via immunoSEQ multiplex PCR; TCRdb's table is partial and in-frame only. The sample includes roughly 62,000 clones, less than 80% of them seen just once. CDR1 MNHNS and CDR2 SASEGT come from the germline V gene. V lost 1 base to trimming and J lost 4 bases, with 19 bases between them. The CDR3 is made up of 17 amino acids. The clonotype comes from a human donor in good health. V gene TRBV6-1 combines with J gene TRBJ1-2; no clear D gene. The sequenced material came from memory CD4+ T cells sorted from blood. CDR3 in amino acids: CASSEVMFVGTTYGYTF. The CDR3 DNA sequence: TGTGCCAGCAGTGAAGTAATGTTCGTGGGCACCACCTATGGCTACACCTTC.